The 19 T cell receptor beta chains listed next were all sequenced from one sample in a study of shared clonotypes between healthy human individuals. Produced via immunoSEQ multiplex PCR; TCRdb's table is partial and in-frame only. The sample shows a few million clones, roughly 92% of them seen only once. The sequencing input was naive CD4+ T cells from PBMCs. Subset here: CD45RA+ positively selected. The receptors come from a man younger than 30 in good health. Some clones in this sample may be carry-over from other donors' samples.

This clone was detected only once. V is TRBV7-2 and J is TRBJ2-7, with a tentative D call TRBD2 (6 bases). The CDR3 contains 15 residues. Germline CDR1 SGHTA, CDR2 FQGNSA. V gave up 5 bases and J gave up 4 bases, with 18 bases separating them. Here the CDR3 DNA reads TGTGCCAGCAGCCTGACGGTGTTGGGGGGTTACGAGCAGTACTTC. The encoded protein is CASSLTVLGGYEQYF.

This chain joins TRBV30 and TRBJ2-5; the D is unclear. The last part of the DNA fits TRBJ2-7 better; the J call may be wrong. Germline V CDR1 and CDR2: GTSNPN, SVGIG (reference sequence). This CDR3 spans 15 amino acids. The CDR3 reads CAWSVVGNGPYEQYF. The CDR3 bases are TGTGCCTGGAGTGTAGTCGGAAACGGCCCCTACGAGCAGTACTTC.

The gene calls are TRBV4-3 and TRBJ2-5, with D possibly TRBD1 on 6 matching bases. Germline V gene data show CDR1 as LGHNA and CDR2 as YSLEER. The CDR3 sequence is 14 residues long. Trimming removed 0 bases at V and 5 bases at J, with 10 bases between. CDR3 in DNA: TGCGCCAGCAGCCAAGAGAGACAGGAGGAGACCCAGTACTTC. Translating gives CASSQERQEETQYF.

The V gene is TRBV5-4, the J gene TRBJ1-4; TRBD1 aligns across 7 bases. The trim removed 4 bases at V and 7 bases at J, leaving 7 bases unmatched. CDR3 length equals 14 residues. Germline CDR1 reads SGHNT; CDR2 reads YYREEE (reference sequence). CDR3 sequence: CASSPGTVPEKLFF. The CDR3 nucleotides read TGTGCCAGCAGCCCCGGGACAGTACCTGAAAAACTGTTTTTT.

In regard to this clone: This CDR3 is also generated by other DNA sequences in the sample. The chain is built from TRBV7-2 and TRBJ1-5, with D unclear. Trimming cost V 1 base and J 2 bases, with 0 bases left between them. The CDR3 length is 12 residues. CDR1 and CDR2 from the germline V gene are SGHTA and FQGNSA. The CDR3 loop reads CASSLGNQPQHF. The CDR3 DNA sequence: TGTGCCAGCAGCTTAGGCAATCAGCCCCAGCATTTT.

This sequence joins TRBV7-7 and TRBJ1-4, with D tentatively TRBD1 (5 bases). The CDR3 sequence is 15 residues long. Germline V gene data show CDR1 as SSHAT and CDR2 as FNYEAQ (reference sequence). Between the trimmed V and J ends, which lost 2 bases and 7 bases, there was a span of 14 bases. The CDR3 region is CASSLSIRDAEKLFF. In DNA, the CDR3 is TGTGCCAGCAGCTTATCGATCCGGGACGCTGAAAAACTGTTTTTT.

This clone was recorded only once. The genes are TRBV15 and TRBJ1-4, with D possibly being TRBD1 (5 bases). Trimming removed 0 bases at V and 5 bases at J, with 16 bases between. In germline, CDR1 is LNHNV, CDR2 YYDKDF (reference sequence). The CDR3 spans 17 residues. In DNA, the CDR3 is TGTGCCACCAGCAGAGATACCCCGCGTGGGGGGAATGAAAAACTGTTTTTT. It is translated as CATSRDTPRGGNEKLFF.

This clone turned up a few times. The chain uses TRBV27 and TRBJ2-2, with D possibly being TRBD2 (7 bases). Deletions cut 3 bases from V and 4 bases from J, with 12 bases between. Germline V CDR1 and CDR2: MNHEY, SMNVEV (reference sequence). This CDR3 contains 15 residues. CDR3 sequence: CASSLGGRLTGELFF. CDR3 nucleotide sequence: TGTGCCAGCAGTTTGGGGGGGCGACTCACCGGGGAGCTGTTTTTT.

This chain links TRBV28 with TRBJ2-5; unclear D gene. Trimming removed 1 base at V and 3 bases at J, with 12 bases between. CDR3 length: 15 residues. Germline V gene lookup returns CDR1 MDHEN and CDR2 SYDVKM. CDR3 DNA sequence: TGTGCCAGCAGTTTATCCTGGGTATCGGAAGAGACCCAGTACTTC. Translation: CASSLSWVSEETQYF.

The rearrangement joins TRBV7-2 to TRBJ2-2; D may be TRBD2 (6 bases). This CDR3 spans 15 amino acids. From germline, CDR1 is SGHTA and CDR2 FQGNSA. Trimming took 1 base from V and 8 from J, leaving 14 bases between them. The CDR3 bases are TGTGCCAGCAGCTTAGTGGCGGGAAGCTCGGGGGAGCTGTTTTTT. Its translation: CASSLVAGSSGELFF.

Here the CDR3 DNA reads TGTGCCAGCAGCTTAAGAGGGGGTATGAACACTGAAGCTTTCTTT. Amino acids: CASSLRGGMNTEAFF. The chain links TRBV7-3 to TRBJ1-1, with D tentatively TRBD1 (6 bases). CDR1 is SGHTA, CDR2 FQGTGA, per germline. The CDR3 consists of 15 residues. The V end was cut by 1 base, the J end by 0 bases, with 9 bases between.

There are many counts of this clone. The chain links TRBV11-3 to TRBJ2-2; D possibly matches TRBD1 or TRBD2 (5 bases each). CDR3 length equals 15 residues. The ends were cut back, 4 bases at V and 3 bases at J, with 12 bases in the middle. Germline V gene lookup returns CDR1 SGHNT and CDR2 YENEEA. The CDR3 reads CASSSGRSDTGELFF. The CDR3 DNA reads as TGTGCCAGCAGCTCGGGACGGTCAGACACCGGGGAGCTGTTTTTT.

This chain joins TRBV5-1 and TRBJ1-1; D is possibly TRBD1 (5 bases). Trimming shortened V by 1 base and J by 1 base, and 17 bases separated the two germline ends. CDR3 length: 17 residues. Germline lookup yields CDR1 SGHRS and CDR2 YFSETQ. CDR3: CASSLSLGAGANTEAFF. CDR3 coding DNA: TGCGCCAGCAGCTTGAGTTTAGGGGCAGGAGCGAACACTGAAGCTTTCTTT.

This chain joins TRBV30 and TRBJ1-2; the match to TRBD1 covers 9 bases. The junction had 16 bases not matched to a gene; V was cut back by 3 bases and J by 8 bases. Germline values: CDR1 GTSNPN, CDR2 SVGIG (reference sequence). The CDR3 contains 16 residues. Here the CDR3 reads CAWSETPGQGLGGYTF. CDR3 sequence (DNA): TGTGCCTGGAGCGAAACTCCGGGACAGGGTCTGGGCGGCTACACCTTC. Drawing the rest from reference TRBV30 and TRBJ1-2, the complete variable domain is SQTIHQWPATLVQPVGSPLSLECTVEGTSNPNLYWYRQAAGRGLQLLFYSVGIGQISSEVPQNLSASRPQDRQFILSSKKLLLSDSGFYLCAWSETPGQGLGGYTFGSGTRLTVV.

CDR3 protein: CASSIGDRNTIYF. CDR3 in DNA: TGTGCCAGCTCTATAGGGGACAGAAACACCATATATTTT. V usage is TRBV7-6 and J usage is TRBJ1-3, with D possibly being TRBD1 (6 bases). This CDR3 spans 13 amino acids. Per the germline V gene, CDR1 is SGHVS and CDR2 is FNYEAQ. V was cut by 8 bases and J by 5 bases, with 13 bases left in between.

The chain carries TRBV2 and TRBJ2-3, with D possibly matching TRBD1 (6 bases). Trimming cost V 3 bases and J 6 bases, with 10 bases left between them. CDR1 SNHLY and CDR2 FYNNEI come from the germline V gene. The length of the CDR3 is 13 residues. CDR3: CASSETGEDTQYF. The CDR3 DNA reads TGTGCCAGCAGTGAGACAGGAGAGGATACGCAGTATTTT.

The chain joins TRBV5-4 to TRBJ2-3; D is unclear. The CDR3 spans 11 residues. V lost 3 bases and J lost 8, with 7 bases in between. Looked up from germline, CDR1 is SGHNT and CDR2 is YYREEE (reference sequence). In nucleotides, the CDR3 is TGTGCCAGCAGCTCGTTGAGTACGCAGTATTTT. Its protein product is CASSSLSTQYF.

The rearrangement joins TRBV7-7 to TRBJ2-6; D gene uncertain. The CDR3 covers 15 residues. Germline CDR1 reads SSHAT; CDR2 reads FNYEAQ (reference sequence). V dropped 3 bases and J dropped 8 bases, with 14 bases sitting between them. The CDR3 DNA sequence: TGTGCCAGCAGCTTTTTTGAGCCCCCCCCCAACGTCCTGACTTTC. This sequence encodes CASSFFEPPPNVLTF. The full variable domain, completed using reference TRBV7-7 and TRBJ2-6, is GAGVSQSPRYKVTKRGQDVTLRCDPISSHATLYWYQQALGQGPEFLTYFNYEAQPDKSGLPSDRFSAERPEGSISTLTIQRTEQRDSAMYRCASSFFEPPPNVLTFGAGSRLTVL.

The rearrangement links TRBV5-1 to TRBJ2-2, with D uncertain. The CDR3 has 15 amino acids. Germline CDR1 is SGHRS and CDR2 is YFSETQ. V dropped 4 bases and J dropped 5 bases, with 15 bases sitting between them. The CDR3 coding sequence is TGCGCCAGCAGCCCCCAAGCCACATCGACCGGGGAGCTGTTTTTT. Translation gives CASSPQATSTGELFF.